This T cell receptor (beta chain) was profiled in a study of neurological immune-mediated disorders. This sample's time point: longitudinal time-point 3. The unsorted libraries were produced from 2 million PBMCs held at -80 C. Germline-derived CDR1 and CDR2 are MNHNS and SASEGT. Trimming cost V 6 bases and J 3 bases, with 12 bases left between them. CDR3 size: 14 residues. There are many counts of this clonotype. Its antigen remains unknown. With 10-nucleotide random UMIs included, cDNA was synthesized by 5'RACE. Using its own MiXCR run on the 5' RACE reads, TCRdb lists one record per CDR3 protein. The sample has approximately 100,000 distinct CDR3 sequences, roughly a tenth seen once. Findings and caveats of the study: Sharing of CDR3 amino acid sequences among expanded clones across subjects was absent, suggesting private repertoires in all groups. HTLV-1-associated myelopathy had the most TCR clonal expansion, whereas multiple sclerosis had the least (lower than in healthy controls).

The sequencing input was PBMCs. This TCR was recovered from a female donor with HTLV-1-associated myelopathy (HAM/TSP). V and J are TRBV6-1 and TRBJ2-1, with D possibly being TRBD2 (5 bases). The CDR3 is CASRSGNIYNEQFF. The CDR3 DNA sequence: TGTGCCAGCAGATCGGGAAACATCTACAATGAGCAGTTCTTC.